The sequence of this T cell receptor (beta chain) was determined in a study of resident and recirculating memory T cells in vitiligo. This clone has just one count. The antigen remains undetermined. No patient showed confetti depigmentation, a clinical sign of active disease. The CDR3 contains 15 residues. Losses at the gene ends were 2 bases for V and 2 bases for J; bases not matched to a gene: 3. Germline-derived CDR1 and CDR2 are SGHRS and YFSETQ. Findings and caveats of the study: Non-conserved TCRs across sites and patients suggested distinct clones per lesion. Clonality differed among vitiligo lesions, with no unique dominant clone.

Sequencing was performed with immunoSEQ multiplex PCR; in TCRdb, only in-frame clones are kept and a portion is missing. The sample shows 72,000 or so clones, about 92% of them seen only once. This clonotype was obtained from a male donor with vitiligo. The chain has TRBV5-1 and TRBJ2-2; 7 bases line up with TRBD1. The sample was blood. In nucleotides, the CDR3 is TGCGCCAGCAGCTTACAGGGGCCTAACACCGGGGAGCTGTTTTTT. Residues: CASSLQGPNTGELFF.